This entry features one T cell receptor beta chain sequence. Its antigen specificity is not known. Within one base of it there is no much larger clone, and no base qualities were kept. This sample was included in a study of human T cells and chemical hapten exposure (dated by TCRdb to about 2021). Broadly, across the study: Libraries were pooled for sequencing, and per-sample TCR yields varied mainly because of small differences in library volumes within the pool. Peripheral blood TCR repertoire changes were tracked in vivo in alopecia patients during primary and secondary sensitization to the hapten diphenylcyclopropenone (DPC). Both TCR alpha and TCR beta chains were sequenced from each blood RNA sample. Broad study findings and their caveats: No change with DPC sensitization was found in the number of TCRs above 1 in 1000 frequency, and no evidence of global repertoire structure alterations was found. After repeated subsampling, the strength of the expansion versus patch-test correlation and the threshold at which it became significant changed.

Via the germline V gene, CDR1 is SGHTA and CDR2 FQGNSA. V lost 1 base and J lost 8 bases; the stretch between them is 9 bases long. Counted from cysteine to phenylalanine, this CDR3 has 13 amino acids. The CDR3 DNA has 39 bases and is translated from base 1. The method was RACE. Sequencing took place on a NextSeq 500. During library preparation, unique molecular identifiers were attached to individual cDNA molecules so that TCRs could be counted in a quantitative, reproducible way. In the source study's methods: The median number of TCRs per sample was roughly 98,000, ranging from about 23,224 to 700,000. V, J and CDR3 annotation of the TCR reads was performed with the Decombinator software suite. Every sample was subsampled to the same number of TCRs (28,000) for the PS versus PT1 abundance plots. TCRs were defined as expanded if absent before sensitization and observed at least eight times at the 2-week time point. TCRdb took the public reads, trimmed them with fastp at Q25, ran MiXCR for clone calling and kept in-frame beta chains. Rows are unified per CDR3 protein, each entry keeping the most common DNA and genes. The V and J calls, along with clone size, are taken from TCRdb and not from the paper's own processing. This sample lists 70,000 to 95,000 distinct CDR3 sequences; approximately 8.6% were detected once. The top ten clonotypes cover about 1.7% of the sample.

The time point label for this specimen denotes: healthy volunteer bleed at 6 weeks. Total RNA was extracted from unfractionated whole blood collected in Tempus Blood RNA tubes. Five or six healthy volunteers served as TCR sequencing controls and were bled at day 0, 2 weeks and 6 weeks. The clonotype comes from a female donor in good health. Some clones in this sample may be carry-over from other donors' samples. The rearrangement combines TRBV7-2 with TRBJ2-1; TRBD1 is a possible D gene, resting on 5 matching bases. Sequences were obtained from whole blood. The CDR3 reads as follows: CASSLVTVDEQFF. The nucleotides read TGTGCCAGCAGCTTAGTGACAGTCGATGAGCAGTTCTTC.